These 32 T cell receptor beta chains were all obtained from the same sample, sequenced in a study of blood T cell repertoires in COVID-19. Produced via immunoSEQ multiplex PCR; TCRdb's table is partial and in-frame only. In the table there are roughly 150,000 clones, under 85% of which are singletons. The sequencing sample was made of peripheral blood. The receptors stem from a man aged 50-59 years with active or convalescent COVID-19.

This chain uses TRBV11-2 with TRBJ1-1, with D perhaps TRBD1 (5 bases). The length of the CDR3 is 13 residues. V lost 0 bases, J lost 7 bases, and 9 bases lay in between. Looked up from germline, CDR1 is SGHAT and CDR2 is FQNNGV. In DNA, the CDR3 is TGTGCCAGCAGCTTAGATAGGGACTTTGAAGCTTTCTTT. Its translation: CASSLDRDFEAFF.

This clone has a single count. This chain connects TRBV18 to TRBJ2-2; possible D gene TRBD2, 6 bases. The germline gives CDR1 KGHSH, CDR2 LQKENI. V was shortened by 5 bases and J by 2 bases, with 12 bases between the two germline ends. This CDR3 region has 15 residues. The CDR3 nucleotides read TGTGCCAGCTCAAAGGGGACTCATAACACCGGGGAGCTGTTTTTT. Its protein product is CASSKGTHNTGELFF.

This chain connects TRBV29-1 to TRBJ2-1; TRBD1 is a possible D gene (6 bases). This CDR3 contains 14 residues. Deletions cut 2 bases from V and 2 bases from J, with 10 bases between. Germline loops: CDR1 SQVTM, CDR2 ANQGSEA. The CDR3 region has the DNA TGCAGCGTTGAATGGACAGCAGCCTACAATGAGCAGTTCTTC. Amino acid sequence: CSVEWTAAYNEQFF.

The chain carries TRBV9 and TRBJ2-1; 9 bases align to TRBD2. V lost 4 bases, J lost 2 bases, and 4 bases stayed unmatched. Germline assignment: CDR1 SGDLS and CDR2 YYNGEE. The CDR3 consists of 15 residues. The CDR3 here is CASSILAGPYNEQFF. The CDR3, as DNA: TGTGCCAGCAGCATACTAGCGGGCCCCTACAATGAGCAGTTCTTC.

The chain carries TRBV27 and TRBJ2-3; no firm D call. CDR1 and CDR2 from the germline V gene are MNHEY and SMNVEV (reference sequence). The germline V and J ends were trimmed by 3 bases and 6 bases, with 10 bases remaining between them. CDR3 size: 13 residues. CDR3 residues: CASSLERLDTQYF. DNA for the CDR3: TGTGCCAGCAGTTTGGAGAGGCTTGATACGCAGTATTTT.

The gene calls are TRBV28 and TRBJ2-3; 7 nucleotides agree with TRBD2. Germline-derived CDR1 and CDR2 are MDHEN and SYDVKM. V gave up 3 bases and J gave up 0 bases; unmatched junction bases: 9. This CDR3 is built from 17 residues. For the CDR3, the DNA is TGTGCCAGCAGTTTGAGGGACTACTCCATTAGCACAGATACGCAGTATTTT. Translation: CASSLRDYSISTDTQYF.

This chain connects TRBV30 to TRBJ1-1; no definite D call. The CDR3 contains 13 residues. Germline CDR1 GTSNPN, CDR2 SVGIG (reference sequence). V was pared by 2 bases and J by 5 bases, with 12 bases between. The DNA of the CDR3 is TGTGCCTGGAGTCCCTCAGAGGGAACTGAAGCTTTCTTT. Amino acids: CAWSPSEGTEAFF.

V gene TRBV7-8 combines with J gene TRBJ2-7; 8 bases match TRBD1. V dropped 5 bases and J dropped 7; count of bases not matched to a gene: 7. Germline CDR1 is SGHVS and CDR2 is FQNEAQ. This CDR3 is 13 amino acids long. The CDR3 spells CASSPRDRGEQYF. In DNA form, the CDR3 reads TGTGCCAGCAGCCCACGCGACAGGGGAGAGCAGTACTTC.

The chain joins TRBV9 to TRBJ2-2; 13 nucleotides agree with TRBD2. This CDR3 comprises 17 residues. With V trimmed by 2 bases and J by 3 bases, 4 bases remained unmatched. Germline V CDR1 and CDR2: SGDLS, YYNGEE. As DNA, the CDR3 is TGTGCCAGCAGCGTCGAGACTAGCGGGGGGTACACCGGGGAGCTGTTTTTT. This translates into CASSVETSGGYTGELFF.

The chain recombines TRBV6-6 with TRBJ1-4; 7 nucleotides agree with TRBD1. The CDR3 runs 15 residues. Germline V CDR1 and CDR2: MNHNY, SVGAGI (reference sequence). With 6 bases clipped from V and 0 bases from J, the junction kept 4 bases outside the gene matches. In DNA form, the CDR3 reads TGTGCCAGCAGCGGGACAGCCTCAACTAATGAAAAACTGTTTTTT. Translated, it gives CASSGTASTNEKLFF.

The chain joins TRBV2 to TRBJ2-7; D unclear. This CDR3 is built from 15 residues. Germline values: CDR1 SNHLY, CDR2 FYNNEI. The V end lost 3 bases, the J end lost 1 base, and 13 bases lay between the germline ends. CDR3 amino acids: CASSELRSYSYEQYF. For the CDR3, the DNA is TGTGCCAGCAGTGAGTTAAGGAGTTATTCCTACGAGCAGTACTTC.

V usage is TRBV6-5 and J usage is TRBJ2-5; 11 bases align to TRBD2. Germline V lookup: CDR1 MNHEY, CDR2 SVGAGI. The V and J ends lost 6 bases and 1 base, in that order; junction bases with no gene match: 4. The length of the CDR3 is 15 residues. CDR3 in amino acids: CASRRTSGFQETQYF. For the CDR3, the DNA is TGTGCCAGCAGGAGGACTAGCGGGTTCCAAGAGACCCAGTACTTC.

The V call is TRBV20-1, the J call TRBJ2-2; TRBD2 agrees at 7 bases. The germline CDR1 and CDR2 sequences are DFQATT and SNEGSKA (reference sequence). V gave up 3 bases and J gave up 4 bases; unmatched junction bases: 5. This CDR3 spans 14 amino acids. The CDR3 DNA is TGCAGTGCTAGTGGAGCGGGAATCACCGGGGAGCTGTTTTTT. As protein: CSASGAGITGELFF.

V usage is TRBV5-1 and J usage is TRBJ2-1; D not resolved. Germline values: CDR1 SGHRS, CDR2 YFSETQ. This CDR3 has 14 amino acids. V was trimmed by 3 bases and J by 7 bases, leaving 14 bases between them. CDR3 protein: CASSSFGSTNEQFF. DNA for the CDR3: TGCGCCAGCAGCTCCTTTGGTTCAACTAATGAGCAGTTCTTC.

This chain connects TRBV19 to TRBJ1-4; TRBD1 is a possible D gene (6 bases). This CDR3 spans 14 amino acids. V was cut by 6 bases and J by 3 bases, with 11 bases left in between. The V gene's germline CDR1 is LNHDA and CDR2 SQIVND (reference sequence). This CDR3 is CASRTTGSNEKLFF. CDR3 sequence (DNA): TGTGCCAGTAGAACGACAGGATCTAATGAAAAACTGTTTTTT.

The chain has TRBV6-5 and TRBJ1-1; D might be TRBD1 (5 bases). V was pared by 4 bases and J by 3 bases, with 12 bases between. The germline V gene has CDR1 MNHEY and CDR2 SVGAGI. This CDR3 contains 14 residues. The CDR3 DNA is TGTGCCAGCAGTTTACAGGTAGTGGACACTGAAGCTTTCTTT. This codes for CASSLQVVDTEAFF.

This chain links TRBV6-5 with TRBJ2-2; tentative D call: TRBD1 (6 bases). In germline, CDR1 is MNHEY, CDR2 SVGAGI. V was cut by 0 bases and J by 5 bases, with 13 bases left in between. This CDR3 is 16 amino acids long. Here the CDR3 DNA reads TGTGCCAGCAGTTACTCAACAGGGTATGGAACCGGGGAGCTGTTTTTT. It codes for CASSYSTGYGTGELFF.

A remark on this clone: Other nucleotide sequences from this sample produce the same CDR3. The genes are TRBV14 and TRBJ2-7, with 9 bases matching TRBD2. CDR1 and CDR2 from the germline V gene are SGHDN and FVKESK. This CDR3 region has 14 residues. The V segment lost 4 bases and the J segment 3 bases; nucleotides outside the gene matches: 4. CDR3 loop: CASSPSGGIYEQYF. CDR3 coding DNA: TGTGCCAGCAGCCCGAGCGGGGGGATCTACGAGCAGTACTTC. The whole variable domain, remainder taken from reference TRBV14 and TRBJ2-7, is EAGVTQFPSHSVIEKGQTVTLRCDPISGHDNLYWYRRVMGKEIKFLLHFVKESKQDESGMPNNRFLAERTGGTYSTLKVQPAELEDSGVYFCASSPSGGIYEQYFGPGTRLTVT.

The CDR3 DNA reads TGTGCCACCAGCACATCGGGAGGTCTCGAGCAGTACTTC. This encodes CATSTSGGLEQYF. This chain joins TRBV15 and TRBJ2-7, with TRBD2 matching 7 bases. With V trimmed by 4 bases and J by 6 bases, 6 bases remained unmatched. There are 13 residues in the CDR3. Germline CDR1 reads LNHNV; CDR2 reads YYDKDF (reference sequence). Drawing the rest from reference TRBV15 and TRBJ2-7, the complete variable domain is DAMVIQNPRYQVTQFGKPVTLSCSQTLNHNVMYWYQQKSSQAPKLLFHYYDKDFNNEADTPDNFQSRRPNTSFCFLDIRSPGLGDTAMYLCATSTSGGLEQYFGPGTRLTVT.

This chain connects TRBV7-8 to TRBJ2-4, with a tentative D call TRBD2 (5 bases). The germline V gene encodes CDR1 SGHVS and CDR2 FQNEAQ. The V end lost 5 bases, the J end lost 1 base, and 12 bases lay between the germline ends. CDR3 length equals 15 residues. The CDR3 nucleotides read TGTGCCAGCAGCCCCCGGTGGGAGGCCAAAAACATTCAGTACTTC. Protein: CASSPRWEAKNIQYF.

This clone was counted only a few times. The V and J genes are TRBV7-2 and TRBJ2-7, with 8 nucleotides matching TRBD2. The germline CDR1 and CDR2 sequences are SGHTA and FQGNSA. The junction had 11 bases not matched to a gene; V was cut back by 8 bases and J by 5 bases. The CDR3 consists of 14 residues. Written as DNA, the CDR3 is TGTGCCAGCGGAAGACGGACTAGCTTAAACGAGCAGTACTTC. Translated: CASGRRTSLNEQYF.

The chain couples TRBV7-2 to TRBJ2-1, with D tentatively TRBD2 (5 bases). This CDR3 contains 17 residues. V lost 1 base and J 0 bases, leaving 13 bases between the germline ends. Germline CDR1 is SGHTA and CDR2 is FQGNSA. CDR3 DNA: TGTGCCAGCAGCTTAGGGGGAACTAGGATCTCCTACAATGAGCAGTTCTTC. Translated, it gives CASSLGGTRISYNEQFF.

The chain is built from TRBV2 and TRBJ2-5, with 8 positions matching TRBD2. V lost 4 bases, J lost 5 bases, and 9 bases stayed unmatched. Germline V gene lookup returns CDR1 SNHLY and CDR2 FYNNEI. The CDR3 has 15 amino acids. CDR3 amino acids: CASSGDREGRETQYF. As DNA, the CDR3 is TGTGCCAGCAGTGGCGACCGGGAGGGCCGGGAGACCCAGTACTTC.

This rearrangement joins TRBV15 to TRBJ1-1; 8 nucleotides agree with TRBD1. V shed 3 bases and J 11 bases; nucleotides not matched to a gene: 11. The CDR3 contains 14 residues. Germline V gives CDR1 LNHNV, CDR2 YYDKDF (reference sequence). The CDR3 DNA sequence: TGTGCCACCAGCAGTCCCGGGACAGGCTTTCTGGCTTTCTTT. Translating it yields CATSSPGTGFLAFF.

This clone was picked up many times. The genes are TRBV6-5 and TRBJ1-2; maybe TRBD1 (6 bases). V lost 2 bases, J lost 2 bases, and 9 bases lay in between. This CDR3 comprises 14 residues. Germline V gene data show CDR1 as MNHEY and CDR2 as SVGAGI. The CDR3 reads CASSYQGTNYGYTF. The CDR3 DNA is TGTGCCAGCAGTTACCAGGGGACGAACTATGGCTACACCTTC.

This chain links TRBV3-1 (or the pseudogene TRBV3-2) with TRBJ1-2; D gene unclear. Between the trimmed V and J ends, which lost 6 bases and 0 bases, there was a span of 17 bases. Germline values: CDR1 LGHDT, CDR2 YNNKEL (reference sequence). This CDR3 comprises 16 residues. CDR3 loop: CASSPRSDFTNYGYTF. The CDR3 DNA reads TGTGCCAGCAGTCCAAGATCAGATTTCACTAACTATGGCTACACCTTC.

The chain is built from TRBV7-9 and TRBJ1-2; 9 nucleotides align to TRBD1. Trimming removed 5 bases from V and 7 bases from J; junction bases left unmatched: 14. Germline V CDR1 and CDR2: SEHNR, FQNEAQ (reference sequence). This CDR3 spans 16 amino acids. The CDR3 reads CASSLPRQQGALGYTF. CDR3 in DNA: TGTGCCAGCAGCCTACCAAGGCAACAGGGGGCGCTTGGCTACACCTTC.

The chain employs TRBV7-9 and TRBJ2-1, with TRBD1 matching 7 bases. V lost 3 bases, J lost 9 bases, and 8 bases stayed unmatched. Germline-derived CDR1 and CDR2 are SEHNR and FQNEAQ (reference sequence). The CDR3 extends over 14 amino acids. The CDR3, as DNA: TGTGCCAGCAGCTTCAGACAGGGTCGGAGTGAGCAGTTCTTC. Amino acids: CASSFRQGRSEQFF.

The gene calls are TRBV19 and TRBJ2-4; 7 nucleotides agree with TRBD1. This CDR3 region has 13 residues. The V gene's germline CDR1 is LNHDA and CDR2 SQIVND (reference sequence). V shed 3 bases, J shed 7 bases, and the junction held 3 bases outside the gene matches. The CDR3 loop reads CASSMKGGNIQYF. As DNA, the CDR3 is TGTGCCAGTAGTATGAAAGGGGGCAACATTCAGTACTTC. Looking up the rest from reference TRBV19 and TRBJ2-4 gives the full variable domain: DGGITQSPKYLFRKEGQNVTLSCEQNLNHDAMYWYRQDPGQGLRLIYYSQIVNDFQKGDIAEGYSVSREKKESFPLTVTSAQKNPTAFYLCASSMKGGNIQYFGAGTRLSVL.

The V and J genes are TRBV27 and TRBJ1-1, with no clear D. The CDR3 loop spans 15 amino acids. The germline V and J ends were trimmed by 6 bases and 1 base, with 15 bases remaining between them. Germline loops: CDR1 MNHEY, CDR2 SMNVEV (reference sequence). The CDR3 protein is CASSLLTQENTEAFF. For the CDR3, the DNA is TGTGCCAGCAGCCTTCTCACTCAGGAGAACACTGAAGCTTTCTTT.

Only one count was recorded for this clone. The CDR3 sequence: CASTEGLATYEQYF. The CDR3 nucleotides are TGTGCCAGCACCGAGGGACTAGCGACCTACGAGCAGTACTTC. V and J are TRBV7-2 and TRBJ2-7; 10 nucleotides align to TRBD2. This CDR3 contains 14 residues. V was clipped by 7 bases and J by 2 bases; unmatched bases: 5. The germline gives CDR1 SGHTA, CDR2 FQGNSA.

The chain couples TRBV24-1 to TRBJ2-5; 9 nucleotides line up with TRBD2. Germline CDR1 KGHDR, CDR2 SFDVKD. The CDR3 is 14 residues long. Germline trimming cut 5 bases from V and 5 bases from J; bases unmatched to any gene: 5. CDR3 in amino acids: CATSVSGSRETQYF. The CDR3 DNA sequence: TGTGCCACCAGTGTTAGCGGGAGTAGGGAGACCCAGTACTTC.